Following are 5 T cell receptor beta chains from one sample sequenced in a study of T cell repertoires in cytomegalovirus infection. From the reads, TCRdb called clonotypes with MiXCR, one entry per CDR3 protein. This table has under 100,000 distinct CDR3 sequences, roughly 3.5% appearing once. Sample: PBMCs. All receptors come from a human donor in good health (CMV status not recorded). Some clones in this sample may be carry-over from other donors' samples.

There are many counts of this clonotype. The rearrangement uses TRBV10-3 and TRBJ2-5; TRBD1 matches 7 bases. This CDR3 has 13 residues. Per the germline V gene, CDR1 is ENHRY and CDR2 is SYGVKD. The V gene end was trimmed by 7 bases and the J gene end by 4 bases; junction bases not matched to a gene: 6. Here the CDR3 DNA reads TGTGCCATCACTAGAGACAGGGCAGAGACCCAGTACTTC. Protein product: CAITRDRAETQYF.

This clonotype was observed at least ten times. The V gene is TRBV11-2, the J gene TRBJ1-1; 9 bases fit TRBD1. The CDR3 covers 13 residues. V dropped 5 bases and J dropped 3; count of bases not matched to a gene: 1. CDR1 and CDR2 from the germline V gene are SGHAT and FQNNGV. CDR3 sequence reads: CASSGQGYTEAFF. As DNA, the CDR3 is TGTGCCAGCAGCGGACAGGGGTACACTGAAGCTTTCTTT. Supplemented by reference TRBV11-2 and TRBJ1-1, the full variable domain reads EAGVAQSPRYKIIEKRQSVAFWCNPISGHATLYWYQQILGQGPKLLIQFQNNGVVDDSQLPKDRFSAERLKGVDSTLKIQPAKLEDSAVYLCASSGQGYTEAFFGQGTRLTVV.

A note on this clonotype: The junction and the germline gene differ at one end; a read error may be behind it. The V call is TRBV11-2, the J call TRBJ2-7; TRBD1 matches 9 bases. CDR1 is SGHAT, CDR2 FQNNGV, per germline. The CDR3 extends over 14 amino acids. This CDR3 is CASREQGASYERYF. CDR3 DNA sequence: TGCGCCAGCAGGGAACAGGGGGCCTCCTACGAGCGGTACTTC.

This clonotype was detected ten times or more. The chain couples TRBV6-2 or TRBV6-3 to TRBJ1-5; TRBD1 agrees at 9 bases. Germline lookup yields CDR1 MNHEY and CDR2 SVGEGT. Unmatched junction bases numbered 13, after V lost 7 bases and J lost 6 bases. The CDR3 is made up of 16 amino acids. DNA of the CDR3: TGTGCCAGCACATATCCCCGACAGGGGGGTATTCAGCCCCAGCATTTT. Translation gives CASTYPRQGGIQPQHF.

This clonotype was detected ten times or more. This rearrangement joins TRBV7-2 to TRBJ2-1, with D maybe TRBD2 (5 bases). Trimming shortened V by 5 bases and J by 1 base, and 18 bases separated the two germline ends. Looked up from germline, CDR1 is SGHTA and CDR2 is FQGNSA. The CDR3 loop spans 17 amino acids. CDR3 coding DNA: TGTGCCAGCAGCCGGCGATTTTCGGGGTTGTCCTACAATGAGCAGTTCTTC. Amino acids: CASSRRFSGLSYNEQFF.